This is a list of T cell receptor beta chains from one sample in a study of blood T cell repertoires in COVID-19. TCRdb's table, derived via immunoSEQ multiplex PCR, lists solely in-frame clones and lacks some. The data contain roughly 250,000 clones, about 90% of them singletons. Input material: PBMCs or T cells enriched from blood (not recorded which). These TCRs come from a young woman who had recovered from COVID-19. CDR3s leave out the opening cysteine and the closing phenylalanine or tryptophan.

V gene	J gene	CDR3 protein
TRBV24-1	TRBJ2-3	ATSDLGQGSDTQY
TRBV24-1	TRBJ1-2	ATSDFDRTGSRSGYT
TRBV19	TRBJ2-5	ASSPPIRHGGTQY
TRBV5-4	TRBJ1-3	ASSLAGQNTIY
TRBV29-1	TRBJ1-5	SVGTGGGNQPQH
TRBV11-2	TRBJ1-2	ASSNRSDNYGYT
TRBV2	TRBJ1-5	ASGADSNQPQH
TRBV4-1	TRBJ1-3	ASSQGAHTRPGNTIY
TRBV6-5	TRBJ2-7	ASSYSRDRVLSEQY
TRBV5-8	TRBJ2-1	ASSSYRDRGGYEQF
TRBV28	TRBJ2-7	ASSFEGGVSYEQY
TRBV19	TRBJ1-1	ASSIPPGTEAF
TRBV4-2	TRBJ1-2	ASSLPGVSYGYT
TRBV2	TRBJ1-1	ASTEGAGAF
TRBV4-3	TRBJ1-6	ASSQDLVGSSYNSPLH
TRBV20-1	TRBJ2-7	SATLGNEQY
TRBV7-9	TRBJ2-7	ASSSSGGSYEQY
TRBV7-9	TRBJ2-7	ASSVGGFSYEQY
TRBV27	TRBJ2-1	ASSPDREANNEQF
TRBV6-5	TRBJ1-6	ASSYTSRGANSPLH
TRBV7-9	TRBJ1-5	ASSFGGENQPQH
TRBV29-1	TRBJ2-5	SVVRQVQETQY
TRBV3-1/TRBV3-2	TRBJ1-2	ASSQGGGGVNYGYT
TRBV6-2/TRBV6-3	TRBJ1-2	ASSSTTGLGYT
TRBV19	TRBJ2-1	ASSTSGGFNDDEQF
TRBV6-5	TRBJ1-3	ASSYSIQGLGNTIY
TRBV4-3	TRBJ2-1	ASSPLPRGLYNEQF
TRBV4-1	TRBJ1-1	ASSHSAGELGTEAF
TRBV27	TRBJ1-5	ASSLVLDRHQPQH
TRBV25-1	TRBJ1-2	ASSEFGGTNYGYT
TRBV7-9	TRBJ1-1	ASSRTGVDLSNTEAF
TRBV21-1	TRBJ2-5	ASSKGPGQETQY
TRBV5-6	TRBJ2-5	ASSSLGTPHETQY
TRBV7-3	TRBJ2-7	ASSRGSGGAYEQY
TRBV5-1	TRBJ1-1	ASTVQGATEAF
TRBV5-1	TRBJ2-1	ASSATSGSSEQF